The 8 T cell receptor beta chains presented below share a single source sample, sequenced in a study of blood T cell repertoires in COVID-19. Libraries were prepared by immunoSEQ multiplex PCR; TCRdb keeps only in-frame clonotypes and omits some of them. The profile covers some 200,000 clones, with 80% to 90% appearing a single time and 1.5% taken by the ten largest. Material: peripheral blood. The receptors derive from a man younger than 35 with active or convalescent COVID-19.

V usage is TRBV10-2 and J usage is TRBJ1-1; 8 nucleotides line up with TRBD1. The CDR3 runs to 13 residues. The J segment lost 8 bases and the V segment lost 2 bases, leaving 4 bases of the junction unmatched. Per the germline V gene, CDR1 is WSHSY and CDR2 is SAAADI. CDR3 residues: CASSETRTGEAFF. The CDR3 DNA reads TGCGCCAGCAGTGAGACTCGGACAGGGGAAGCTTTCTTT.

CDR3 nucleotide sequence: TGTGCCCCTGCAGGGCGGGATATGGACACCGGGGAGCTGTTTTTT. This encodes CAPAGRDMDTGELFF. The rearrangement links TRBV7-9 to TRBJ2-2; possible D gene TRBD2, 6 bases. Per germline, CDR1 SEHNR and CDR2 FQNEAQ (reference sequence). The CDR3 is 15 amino acids. The V gene lost 11 bases and the J gene lost 3 bases, with 19 bases spanning the gap.

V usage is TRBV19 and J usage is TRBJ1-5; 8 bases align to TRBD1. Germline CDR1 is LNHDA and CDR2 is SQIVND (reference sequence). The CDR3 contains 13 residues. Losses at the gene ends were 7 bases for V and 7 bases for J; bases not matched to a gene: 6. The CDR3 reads CASKDRGQQPQHF. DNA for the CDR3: TGTGCCAGTAAAGACAGGGGCCAGCAGCCCCAGCATTTT.

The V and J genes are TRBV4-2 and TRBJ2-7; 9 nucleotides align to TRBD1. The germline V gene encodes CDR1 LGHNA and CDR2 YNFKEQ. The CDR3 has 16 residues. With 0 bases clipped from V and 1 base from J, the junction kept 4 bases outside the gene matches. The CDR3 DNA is TGTGCCAGCAGCCAAGAAGCGACAGGGGGGTCCTACGAGCAGTACTTC. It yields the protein CASSQEATGGSYEQYF.

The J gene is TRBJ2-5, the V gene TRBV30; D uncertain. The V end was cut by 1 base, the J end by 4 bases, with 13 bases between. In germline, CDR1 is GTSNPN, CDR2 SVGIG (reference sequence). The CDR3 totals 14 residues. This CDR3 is CAWSETVTGETQYF. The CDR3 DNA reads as TGTGCCTGGAGTGAGACGGTGACGGGAGAGACCCAGTACTTC.

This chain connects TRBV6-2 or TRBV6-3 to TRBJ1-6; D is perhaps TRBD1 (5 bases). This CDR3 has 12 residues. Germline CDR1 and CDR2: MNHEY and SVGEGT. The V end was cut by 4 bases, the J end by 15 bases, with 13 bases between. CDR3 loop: CASSFGWGYLHF. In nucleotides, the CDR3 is TGTGCCAGCAGTTTTGGTTGGGGCTACCTCCACTTT.

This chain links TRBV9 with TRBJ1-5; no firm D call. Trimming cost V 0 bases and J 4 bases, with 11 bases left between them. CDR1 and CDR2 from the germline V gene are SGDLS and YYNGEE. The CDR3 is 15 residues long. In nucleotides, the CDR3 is TGTGCCAGCAGCGTAGCTACTGGGGAGAATCAGCCCCAGCATTTT. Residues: CASSVATGENQPQHF.

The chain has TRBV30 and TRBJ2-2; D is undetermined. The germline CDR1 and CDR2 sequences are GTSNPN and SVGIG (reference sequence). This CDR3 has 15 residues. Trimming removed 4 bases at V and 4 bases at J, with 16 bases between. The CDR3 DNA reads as TGTGCCTGGACGCGCCTCCTATCTCCCACCGGGGAGCTGTTTTTT. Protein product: CAWTRLLSPTGELFF.